This passage covers 30 T cell receptor beta chains from one sample sequenced in a study of T-cell reconstitution after alpha-beta-depleted transplantation in children. Unique molecular identifiers featured in how the TCRbeta library was prepared. From the PCR reads, TCRdb called clonotypes with MiXCR, one entry per CDR3 protein. The sample includes some 350,000 distinct CDR3 sequences, around 15% of them seen just once. The material was PBMCs, mostly from graft donor cells, obtained 360 days after TCRalphabeta/CD19-depleted stem cell transplant. These receptors all stem from a male patient aged 2 to 9 who had a stem cell transplant for acute lymphoblastic leukemia, so the T cells may come from the graft donor.

This clonotype was recorded at least ten times. J is TRBJ2-7 and V is TRBV29-1, with 16 bases fitting TRBD2. Per the germline V gene, CDR1 is SQVTM and CDR2 is ANQGSEA. Trimming removed 4 bases from V and 2 bases from J; junction bases left unmatched: 2. The CDR3 extends over 15 amino acids. CDR3 in amino acids: CSVAGTSGRAYEQYF. CDR3 coding DNA: TGCAGCGTTGCCGGGACTAGCGGGAGGGCCTACGAGCAGTACTTC.

There are a few counts of this clonotype. The V and J genes are TRBV20-1 and TRBJ2-3, with 9 nucleotides matching TRBD2. The CDR3 is 15 amino acids. The germline V gene encodes CDR1 DFQATT and CDR2 SNEGSKA (reference sequence). The V and J ends lost 4 bases and 1 base, in that order; junction bases with no gene match: 6. CDR3 sequence: CSAKVLAGRTDTQYF. The CDR3 DNA reads TGCAGTGCTAAGGTGCTAGCGGGACGCACAGATACGCAGTATTTT.

This clonotype showed up just a few times. V and J are TRBV6-1 and TRBJ1-5; D remains unclear. Germline V gene data show CDR1 as MNHNS and CDR2 as SASEGT. CDR3 length equals 14 residues. V shed 5 bases and J shed 3 bases, with 11 bases lying between them. The CDR3 bases are TGTGCCAGCAGTCAAAACAGCCTCAATCAGCCCCAGCATTTT. It encodes CASSQNSLNQPQHF.

In this sample, this clonotype turned up many times. The V call is TRBV7-8, the J call TRBJ2-1; 7 nucleotides align to TRBD2. The germline V gene has CDR1 SGHVS and CDR2 FQNEAQ. CDR3 length: 16 residues. V gave up 3 bases and J gave up 0 bases; unmatched junction bases: 5. In DNA, the CDR3 is TGTGCCAGCAGCTTGCTAGCGGTCGGCTCCTACAATGAGCAGTTCTTC. Encoded protein: CASSLLAVGSYNEQFF.

This clonotype was seen a handful of times. This chain links TRBV20-1 with TRBJ2-5, with a possible D match to TRBD1 (6 bases). Trimming shortened V by 6 bases and J by 4 bases, and 12 bases separated the two germline ends. The CDR3 covers 12 residues. In germline, CDR1 is DFQATT, CDR2 SNEGSKA (reference sequence). Here the CDR3 DNA reads TGCAGTGCGGCGGACAGATCAGAGACCCAGTACTTC. Translation: CSAADRSETQYF.

Only a few counts were recorded for this clonotype. V and J are TRBV20-1 and TRBJ2-3, with D uncertain. Trimming removed 3 bases from V and 2 bases from J, with 9 bases in between. This CDR3 has 13 amino acids. Germline CDR1 and CDR2: DFQATT and SNEGSKA (reference sequence). Here the CDR3 DNA reads TGCAGTGCTAGCCGGACCGTCACAGATACGCAGTATTTT. Translation: CSASRTVTDTQYF.

This clonotype occurred a few times. V and J are TRBV5-6 and TRBJ2-7; D perhaps matches TRBD1 (6 bases). The CDR3 is 16 amino acids. Trimming cost V 2 bases and J 0 bases, with 15 bases left between them. Per the germline V gene, CDR1 is SGHDT and CDR2 is YYEEEE. CDR3 amino acids: CASSFPKGQFSYEQYF. DNA of the CDR3: TGTGCCAGCAGCTTCCCAAAAGGACAGTTCTCCTACGAGCAGTACTTC.

This clonotype was seen more than once but under ten times. The chain uses TRBV6-1 and TRBJ2-2; 8 nucleotides line up with TRBD2. Germline V CDR1 and CDR2: MNHNS, SASEGT. The CDR3 extends over 16 amino acids. V lost 7 bases, J lost 1 base, and 8 bases stayed unmatched. The CDR3 region is CASTLAGLMNTGELFF. The CDR3 region has the DNA TGTGCCAGCACCTTAGCGGGACTGATGAACACCGGGGAGCTGTTTTTT.

This clonotype was detected a few times. The chain employs TRBV28 and TRBJ1-1; no clear D. From germline, CDR1 is MDHEN and CDR2 SYDVKM. The CDR3 has 12 residues. Trimming took 4 bases from V and 2 from J, leaving 5 bases between them. The CDR3 loop is CASSWTNTEAFF. Here the CDR3 DNA reads TGTGCCAGCAGTTGGACCAACACTGAAGCTTTCTTT.

This clonotype appeared a few times. The chain has TRBV12-3 or TRBV12-4 and TRBJ2-1, with D perhaps TRBD2 (6 bases). Trimming shortened V by 8 bases and J by 3 bases, and 14 bases separated the two germline ends. The CDR3 totals 14 residues. The CDR3 here is CASQAGTYYNEQFF. The CDR3 region has the DNA TGTGCCAGCCAGGCGGGAACCTACTACAATGAGCAGTTCTTC.

The genes are TRBV14 and TRBJ2-5; D unclear. The V end was cut by 0 bases, the J end by 3 bases, with 11 bases between. The CDR3 loop spans 15 amino acids. From germline, CDR1 is SGHDN and CDR2 FVKESK. The CDR3 here is CASSQDPVRKETQYF. The CDR3 DNA sequence: TGTGCCAGCAGCCAAGATCCGGTGAGGAAAGAGACCCAGTACTTC.

This clonotype showed up just a few times. This chain connects TRBV5-1 to TRBJ2-1; D tentatively reads TRBD1 or TRBD2 (5 bases each). The V gene's germline CDR1 is SGHRS and CDR2 YFSETQ. The ends were cut back, 0 bases at V and 5 bases at J, with 9 bases in the middle. This CDR3 has 14 residues. CDR3 DNA sequence: TGCGCCAGCAGCTTGGGGGACCAAAACAATGAGCAGTTCTTC. This sequence encodes CASSLGDQNNEQFF.

The chain couples TRBV18 to TRBJ2-5; possibly TRBD1 for D (6 bases). Trimming left V 3 bases short and J 2 bases short, with 10 bases between. The CDR3 runs 14 residues. Germline lookup yields CDR1 KGHSH and CDR2 LQKENI. The CDR3 protein is CASSPYQGQETQYF. The CDR3 nucleotides are TGTGCCAGCTCACCCTACCAGGGGCAAGAGACCCAGTACTTC.

This clonotype was seen many times. V usage is TRBV4-3 and J usage is TRBJ2-1; 7 bases map to TRBD2. Losses at the gene ends were 4 bases for V and 0 bases for J; bases not matched to a gene: 15. CDR1 is LGHNA and CDR2 is YSLEER in the germline V gene. The CDR3 extends over 19 amino acids. The DNA for the CDR3 is TGCGCCAGCAGCCGAGTGATGCCCAAGCGGGGTAGCTCCTACAATGAGCAGTTCTTC. It is translated as CASSRVMPKRGSSYNEQFF.

The chain uses TRBV4-3 and TRBJ2-7; D is unclear. CDR1 is LGHNA and CDR2 is YSLEER in the germline V gene. With 0 bases removed from V and 6 bases from J, the gap between germline ends came to 9 bases. This CDR3 contains 13 residues. This chain's CDR3 is CASSQDLWTEQYF. CDR3 bases: TGCGCCAGCAGCCAAGATCTATGGACCGAGCAGTACTTC.

The rearrangement uses TRBV3-1 and TRBJ2-5, with TRBD2 identical over 9 bases. The CDR3 contains 19 residues. Germline V gene sequence: CDR1 LGHDT, CDR2 YNNKEL (reference sequence). The V and J ends lost 2 bases and 5 bases, in that order; junction bases with no gene match: 18. The chain's CDR3 is CASSQSGTSYRLGTETQYF. The CDR3, as DNA: TGTGCCAGCAGCCAATCCGGGACTAGCTACCGATTGGGGACTGAGACCCAGTACTTC.

J is TRBJ2-3 and V is TRBV20-1, with 11 bases that match TRBD2. Germline CDR1 is DFQATT and CDR2 is SNEGSKA (reference sequence). CDR3 length equals 17 residues. V lost 3 bases and J lost 1; bases outside the gene matches: 9. The CDR3 sequence is CSARDSSGRLGTDTQYF. The CDR3 DNA follows: TGCAGTGCTAGGGACTCTAGCGGGAGGCTAGGCACAGATACGCAGTATTTT.

The rearrangement uses TRBV12-3 or TRBV12-4 and TRBJ1-2, with 12 bases matching TRBD1. V was clipped by 6 bases and J by 8 bases; unmatched bases: 10. The CDR3 covers 15 residues. CDR3 nucleotides: TGTGCCAGCAGCCCCCCGGGACAGGGGGCCGGGGGCTACACCTTC. Amino acids: CASSPPGQGAGGYTF.

This clonotype was found many times. The V call is TRBV11-2, the J call TRBJ2-2; the D gene is possibly TRBD2 (5 bases). V shed 4 bases and J shed 7 bases, with 13 bases lying between them. Germline V gene data show CDR1 as SGHAT and CDR2 as FQNNGV. The CDR3 runs 14 residues. CDR3 bases: TGTGCCAGCAGCTCAAGGGAGTCCAACGGGGAGCTGTTTTTT. Encoded protein: CASSSRESNGELFF.

The CDR3 loop is CASSPRLPGKADTQYF. The CDR3 DNA reads TGTGCCAGCAGTCCACGACTACCGGGAAAAGCAGATACGCAGTATTTT. This rearrangement joins TRBV28 to TRBJ2-3; TRBD2 might be the D (5 bases). The CDR3 is made up of 16 amino acids. Trimming took off 5 bases at V and 4 bases at J, with 19 bases between the two ends. Germline assignment: CDR1 MDHEN and CDR2 SYDVKM.

In its sample, this clonotype was seen a few times. The chain links TRBV28 to TRBJ1-1; 7 bases line up with TRBD1. Losses at the gene ends were 7 bases for V and 4 bases for J; bases not matched to a gene: 12. Germline V CDR1 and CDR2: MDHEN, SYDVKM. This CDR3 region has 15 residues. The DNA for the CDR3 is TGTGCCAGCACCTCCGAGGGGGCGGAGGTCACTGAAGCTTTCTTT. Its protein product is CASTSEGAEVTEAFF.

This chain joins TRBV21-1 and TRBJ2-4; the D call in the table, TRBD1, was not verified against the DNA. TRBV21-1 is given as a pseudogene. The CDR3 has 17 residues. The CDR3 sequence is CARASGRDPVAKNIQYF. CDR3 DNA sequence: TGTGCCCGCGCCTCAGGACGGGACCCTGTAGCCAAAAACATTCAGTACTTC.

The genes are TRBV6-2 or TRBV6-3 and TRBJ2-5; D unclear. In germline, CDR1 is MNHEY, CDR2 SVGEGT. The CDR3 sequence is 16 residues long. The V end lost 2 bases, the J end lost 5 bases, and 18 bases lay between the germline ends. DNA of the CDR3: TGTGCCAGCAGTTACGGTTATGGCCTAGGTTGGGAGACCCAGTACTTC. Its translation is CASSYGYGLGWETQYF.

This clonotype has more than one count but fewer than ten. The chain recombines TRBV27 with TRBJ2-6; possibly TRBD1 for D (5 bases). Trimming left V 7 bases short and J 0 bases short, with 22 bases between. Germline V lookup: CDR1 MNHEY, CDR2 SMNVEV (reference sequence). This CDR3 has 19 residues. The CDR3 nucleotides read TGTGCCAGCATCTTTAAGAAAGACAGCCCTTACTCTGGGGCCAACGTCCTGACTTTC. Amino acid sequence: CASIFKKDSPYSGANVLTF.

This clonotype was observed many times. The chain couples TRBV12-3 or TRBV12-4 to TRBJ1-5; D is possibly TRBD1 (5 bases). V shed 3 bases and J shed 6 bases, with 9 bases lying between them. The CDR3 loop spans 13 amino acids. DNA for the CDR3: TGTGCCAGCAGTTTTGGGGGTAGTCAGCCCCAGCATTTT. Translating gives CASSFGGSQPQHF.

This clonotype is a singleton in its sample. The V gene is TRBV2, the J gene TRBJ2-1, with 9 positions matching TRBD1. Looked up from germline, CDR1 is SNHLY and CDR2 is FYNNEI. This CDR3 is built from 16 residues. Losses at the gene ends were 3 bases for V and 8 bases for J; bases not matched to a gene: 11. CDR3 protein: CASSEGGDRVVDEQFF. CDR3 nucleotide sequence: TGTGCCAGCAGTGAGGGGGGGGACAGGGTTGTCGATGAGCAGTTCTTC.

This clonotype was detected many times. The rearrangement uses TRBV29-1 and TRBJ2-3, with 14 nucleotides matching TRBD2. This CDR3 has 15 residues. In germline, CDR1 is SQVTM, CDR2 ANQGSEA. Unmatched junction bases numbered 7, after V lost 6 bases and J lost 5 bases. DNA for the CDR3: TGCAGCGTGGCCGGGACTAGCGGGAGCGGAGATACGCAGTATTTT. Encoded protein: CSVAGTSGSGDTQYF.

The V call is TRBV11-2, the J call TRBJ1-2, with 7 bases aligning to TRBD1. There are 17 residues in the CDR3. Germline CDR1 and CDR2: SGHAT and FQNNGV. V dropped 5 bases and J dropped 2; count of bases not matched to a gene: 14. CDR3 DNA: TGTGCCAGCAGCATCGGGACAGCTGCCCTACCGAACTATGGCTACACCTTC. The encoded protein is CASSIGTAALPNYGYTF.

V gene TRBV11-1 combines with J gene TRBJ2-1, with TRBD2 matching 12 bases. Looked up from germline, CDR1 is SGHAT and CDR2 is FQDESV (reference sequence). V was clipped by 4 bases and J by 7 bases; unmatched bases: 8. This CDR3 contains 16 residues. The CDR3 loop reads CASSSSRGTSGNEQFF. The DNA for the CDR3 is TGTGCCAGCAGCTCCTCTCGGGGGACTAGCGGGAATGAGCAGTTCTTC.

This clonotype was detected many times. The genes are TRBV29-1 and TRBJ2-7, with no clear D. V shed 3 bases and J shed 2 bases, with 20 bases lying between them. The CDR3 has 16 residues. Germline assignment: CDR1 SQVTM and CDR2 ANQGSEA. The CDR3 nucleotides are TGCAGCGTTGAGGTTTCCTTCTTGGACGGACCCTACGAGCAGTACTTC. Translation: CSVEVSFLDGPYEQYF.